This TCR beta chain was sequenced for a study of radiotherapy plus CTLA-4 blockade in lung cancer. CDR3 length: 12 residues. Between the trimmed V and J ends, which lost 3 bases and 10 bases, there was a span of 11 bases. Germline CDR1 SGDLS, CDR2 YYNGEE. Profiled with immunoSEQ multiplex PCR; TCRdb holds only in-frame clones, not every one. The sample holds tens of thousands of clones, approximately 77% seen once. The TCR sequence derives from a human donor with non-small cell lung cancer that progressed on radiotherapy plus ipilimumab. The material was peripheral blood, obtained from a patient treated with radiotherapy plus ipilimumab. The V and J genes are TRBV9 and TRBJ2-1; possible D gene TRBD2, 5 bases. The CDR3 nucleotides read TGTGCCAGCAGCGCGGACTCAAAGGAGCAGTTCTTC. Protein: CASSADSKEQFF.